The next 18 T cell receptor beta chains were all read from a single sample in a study of cytomegalovirus exposure and HLA in healthy donors. Profiled with immunoSEQ multiplex PCR; TCRdb holds only in-frame clones, not every one. This sample carries roughly 330,000 clones, around 90% of them seen once, and the ten largest clones take 1.2%. Sequenced: PBMCs. The receptors come from a young woman in good health and CMV-seropositive.

The genes are TRBV6-1 and TRBJ1-1, with D maybe TRBD1 (5 bases). V dropped 2 bases and J dropped 5 bases, with 12 bases sitting between them. CDR1 is MNHNS, CDR2 SASEGT, per germline. The CDR3 is 14 residues long. The chain's CDR3 is CASSERGSPTEAFF. CDR3 DNA sequence: TGTGCCAGCAGTGAAAGGGGCAGCCCAACTGAAGCTTTCTTT.

V and J are TRBV9 and TRBJ2-7; possibly TRBD2 for D (5 bases). Germline CDR1 and CDR2: SGDLS and YYNGEE. The CDR3 is 15 residues long. Trimming pared 4 bases from V and 6 bases from J, leaving 20 bases between. For the CDR3, the DNA is TGTGCCAGCAGCCCTTCAACTAGTCTTTCGGGCGAGCAGTACTTC. Protein sequence: CASSPSTSLSGEQYF.

This sequence joins TRBV27 and TRBJ2-1; the match to TRBD2 covers 7 bases. Losses at the gene ends were 0 bases for V and 0 bases for J; bases not matched to a gene: 2. The CDR3 covers 16 residues. CDR1 and CDR2 from the germline V gene are MNHEY and SMNVEV (reference sequence). Written as DNA, the CDR3 is TGTGCCAGCAGTTTATCGGCTAGCGGCTCCTACAATGAGCAGTTCTTC. It specifies CASSLSASGSYNEQFF.

The CDR3, as DNA: TGTGCCTGGAGAAGGGTGGGCTACACCTTC. Its translation is CAWRRVGYTF. This chain links TRBV30 with TRBJ1-2; D is ambiguous. Germline V CDR1 and CDR2: GTSNPN, SVGIG (reference sequence). Trimming took off 3 bases at V and 8 bases at J, with 7 bases between the two ends. The CDR3 consists of 10 residues.

The chain couples TRBV27 to TRBJ2-2; a weak D match, TRBD1 (6 bases). Looked up from germline, CDR1 is MNHEY and CDR2 is SMNVEV (reference sequence). V lost 4 bases to trimming and J lost 4 bases, with 10 bases between them. The CDR3 is 14 amino acids. The CDR3 DNA reads TGTGCCAGCAGTTACGGACAGAGCACCGGGGAGCTGTTTTTT. Translated, it gives CASSYGQSTGELFF.

The chain combines TRBV5-5 with TRBJ2-7; 10 nucleotides line up with TRBD2. V was pared by 5 bases and J by 5 bases, with 7 bases of the junction left unmatched. Germline V CDR1 and CDR2: SGHKS, YYEKEE (reference sequence). The CDR3 sequence is 14 residues long. The CDR3 reads CASSPGLAIHEQYF. The DNA of the CDR3 is TGTGCCAGCAGTCCGGGACTAGCGATCCACGAGCAGTACTTC.

The J gene is TRBJ2-4, the V gene TRBV4-1; D unresolved. Trimming stripped 0 bases from V and 5 bases from J, with 5 bases between. The germline gives CDR1 MGHRA, CDR2 YSYEKL. This CDR3 comprises 13 residues. The DNA for the CDR3 is TGCGCCAGCAGCCAAGATCCCCAAAACATTCAGTACTTC. Its protein is CASSQDPQNIQYF.

The chain couples TRBV28 to TRBJ1-3; D is unclear. Germline CDR1 MDHEN, CDR2 SYDVKM. The length of the CDR3 is 15 residues. V was cut by 7 bases and J by 8 bases, with 21 bases left in between. The CDR3: CASKHRRSVRDTIYF. CDR3 coding DNA: TGTGCCAGCAAACATAGGAGATCAGTACGGGACACCATATATTTT.

The V gene is TRBV30, the J gene TRBJ2-7; 8 bases line up with TRBD2. CDR1 GTSNPN and CDR2 SVGIG come from the germline V gene (reference sequence). V lost 4 bases and J lost 7; bases outside the gene matches: 9. This CDR3 contains 13 residues. In DNA form, the CDR3 reads TGTGCCTGGAAGCGGGGGACGGCGGGGGAGCAGTACTTC. It is translated as CAWKRGTAGEQYF.

V usage is TRBV7-9 and J usage is TRBJ2-7; D is uncertain. Germline V gene data show CDR1 as SEHNR and CDR2 as FQNEAQ (reference sequence). V lost 1 base to trimming and J lost 3 bases, with 7 bases between them. The CDR3 is 13 residues long. Here the CDR3 reads CASSLDSVYEQYF. For the CDR3, the DNA is TGTGCCAGCAGCTTAGACAGCGTCTACGAGCAGTACTTC.

The chain combines TRBV27 with TRBJ2-1; 7 nucleotides align to TRBD1. The germline V gene has CDR1 MNHEY and CDR2 SMNVEV (reference sequence). V lost 3 bases, J lost 7 bases, and 6 bases stayed unmatched. The CDR3 has 14 amino acids. CDR3 in amino acids: CASSFGTDWNEQFF. DNA of the CDR3: TGTGCCAGCAGTTTCGGGACAGATTGGAATGAGCAGTTCTTC.

The V gene is TRBV27, the J gene TRBJ2-5; D perhaps matches TRBD2 (5 bases). V gave up 1 base and J gave up 3 bases, with 9 bases separating them. Per the germline V gene, CDR1 is MNHEY and CDR2 is SMNVEV (reference sequence). This CDR3 spans 14 amino acids. This CDR3 is CASSLYSGEETQYF. DNA for the CDR3: TGTGCCAGCAGTTTATACAGCGGAGAAGAGACCCAGTACTTC.

V gene TRBV4-1 combines with J gene TRBJ1-2, with TRBD1 identical over 7 bases. Germline CDR1 reads MGHRA; CDR2 reads YSYEKL. With 0 bases clipped from V and 3 bases from J, the junction kept 13 bases outside the gene matches. This CDR3 has 18 amino acids. CDR3 in DNA: TGCGCCAGCAGCCAAGAAGGGACAGAGACCGTGGAAGACTATGGCTACACCTTC. Translating gives CASSQEGTETVEDYGYTF.

The table lists this clone with a few counts. The chain combines TRBV9 with TRBJ2-2; weak D call: TRBD1 (6 bases). The CDR3 length is 13 residues. Trimming shortened V by 5 bases and J by 5 bases, and 10 bases separated the two germline ends. Germline-derived CDR1 and CDR2 are SGDLS and YYNGEE. The CDR3: CASRPQGTGELFF. DNA for the CDR3: TGTGCCAGCAGACCACAGGGTACCGGGGAGCTGTTTTTT.

This clone was observed a handful of times. The chain joins TRBV28 to TRBJ1-2; no clear D. The V gene lost 4 bases and the J gene lost 5 bases, with 11 bases spanning the gap. Per germline, CDR1 MDHEN and CDR2 SYDVKM. This CDR3 has 13 residues. CDR3 bases: TGTGCCAGCAGTTCGCCGGCCAGATATGGCTACACCTTC. As protein: CASSSPARYGYTF.

V gene TRBV27 combines with J gene TRBJ2-7; 7 nucleotides agree with TRBD1. V gave up 6 bases and J gave up 2 bases; unmatched junction bases: 10. In germline, CDR1 is MNHEY, CDR2 SMNVEV (reference sequence). The CDR3 loop spans 15 amino acids. CDR3 residues: CASSRAPGQTYEQYF. Here the CDR3 DNA reads TGTGCCAGCAGCAGAGCGCCGGGACAGACCTACGAGCAGTACTTC.

The CDR3 DNA reads TGCGCCAGCAGCCAGGGACTGTTGAACACTGAAGCTTTCTTT. Amino acids: CASSQGLLNTEAFF. This rearrangement joins TRBV4-3 to TRBJ1-1; a possible D gene is TRBD1 (5 bases). V shed 3 bases and J shed 0 bases, with 8 bases lying between them. This CDR3 is built from 14 residues. Germline V gene sequence: CDR1 LGHNA, CDR2 YSLEER.

This chain connects TRBV18 to TRBJ2-1, with D possibly matching TRBD1 (5 bases). Germline V gene lookup returns CDR1 KGHSH and CDR2 LQKENI. The CDR3 has 16 amino acids. With 2 bases removed from V and 6 bases from J, the gap between germline ends came to 17 bases. CDR3 residues: CASSPDARVAGNEQFF. CDR3 coding DNA: TGTGCCAGCTCACCAGACGCCAGGGTCGCAGGCAATGAGCAGTTCTTC.